This T cell receptor (beta chain) was sequenced during a study of cytomegalovirus exposure and HLA in healthy donors. CDR3 length equals 14 residues. J lost 2 bases, V lost 6 bases, and 7 bases had no gene match. Per the germline V gene, CDR1 is SGHRS and CDR2 is YFSETQ. This clone was seen once. Antigen specificity is unknown. 13 Jbeta primers and 60 Vbeta primers were used for the PCR. Original handling: Counted up in a later analysis, unique TCR beta chains came to 60 million to 95 million, with about 9.9 million shared. TCRdb keeps only in-frame clones here, not all; method: immunoSEQ multiplex PCR. V and J calls and clone size come straight from that table; D and trimming were deduced from the DNA. The sample lists 200,000 to 300,000 clones; roughly four fifths were seen once. Whole-study results and caveats: In the analysis, some V segments, TRBV6-2 and TRBV6-3 included, were excluded as indistinguishable.

The origin of this receptor is a woman in her sixties in good health and CMV-seropositive. The chain combines TRBV5-1 with TRBJ2-7, with 8 positions matching TRBD1. The sample comprised PBMCs. CDR3 region: CASTRQGPTYEQYF. For the CDR3, the DNA is TGCGCCAGCACCCGACAGGGGCCGACCTACGAGCAGTACTTC.